These T cell receptor beta chains were read from a single sample in a study of T cell changes during pregnancy in multiple sclerosis. Sequencing was performed with immunoSEQ multiplex PCR; in TCRdb, only in-frame clones are kept and a portion is missing. The data show roughly 56,000 clones, with less than 95% seen just once and roughly 0.48% held by the top ten. The material was CD4+ T cells from peripheral blood mononuclear cells, obtained after pregnancy. The receptors derive from a female donor in good health, enrolled as a control in a pregnancy study. Each CDR3 is given with its conserved first and last residue. Fields, in order: J gene, clone size, D gene, V gene, CDR3 DNA, CDR3 protein. The D gene is left open where the match is weak. For some rows the clone size is stated as once, few or many, or as a class when expanded; others skip it.

J: TRBJ2-7
size: NA
D: NA
V: TRBV29-1
DNA: TGCAGCGTCTTAGGGGTACCGAGCTCCTACGAGCAGTACTTC
CDR3: CSVLGVPSSYEQYF

J: TRBJ2-1
size: NA
D: TRBD2
V: TRBV7-8
DNA: TGTGCCAGCAGCTTAGGTTTTCGTCCGGGGGGACCGGATGAGCAGTTCTTC
CDR3: CASSLGFRPGGPDEQFF

J: TRBJ2-7
size: once
D: TRBD2
V: TRBV5-4
DNA: TGTGCCAGCAGCTTGGCGGCCGGGGGGGCAATCTACGAGCAGTACTTC
CDR3: CASSLAAGGAIYEQYF

J: TRBJ1-2
size: NA
D: TRBD1
V: TRBV18
DNA: TGTGCCAGCTCACCACGCGAACAGGGGGTCGGGTATGGCTACACCTTC
CDR3: CASSPREQGVGYGYTF

J: TRBJ1-1
size: NA
D: NA
V: TRBV14
DNA: TGTGCCAGCAGCCCAACCGTAGGGGTGAACACTGAAGCTTTCTTT
CDR3: CASSPTVGVNTEAFF

J: TRBJ2-5
size: few
D: TRBD1
V: TRBV4-1
DNA: TGCGCCAGCAGCGGGACAGAGCTACAAGAGACCCAGTACTTC
CDR3: CASSGTELQETQYF

J: TRBJ1-5
size: NA
D: TRBD1
V: TRBV5-4
DNA: TGTGCCAGCAGCTTGACAGGGGCTAGGGGGCAGCCCCAGCATTTT
CDR3: CASSLTGARGQPQHF

J: TRBJ2-7
size: NA
D: NA
V: TRBV7-3
DNA: TGTGCCAGCAGCTTAATGAGGGCTGATACCTACGAGCAGTACTTC
CDR3: CASSLMRADTYEQYF

J: TRBJ2-6
size: NA
D: NA
V: TRBV5-6
DNA: TGTGCCAGCAGCAGGGGACATTCCTCTGGGGCCAACGTCCTGACTTTC
CDR3: CASSRGHSSGANVLTF

J: TRBJ2-3
size: NA
D: TRBD2
V: TRBV12-5
DNA: TGTGCTAGTGGTTTGGTACTAGCGGGGGGCACAGATACGCAGTATTTT
CDR3: CASGLVLAGGTDTQYF

J: TRBJ2-7
size: NA
D: NA
V: TRBV11-3
DNA: TGTGCCAGCAGCTTGGGGGGTCTCTCCTACGAGCAGTACTTC
CDR3: CASSLGGLSYEQYF

J: TRBJ1-1
size: NA
D: NA
V: TRBV7-2
DNA: TGTGCCAGCAGCTTATCAGAAAGGAACACTGAAGCTTTCTTT
CDR3: CASSLSERNTEAFF

J: TRBJ1-2
size: NA
D: NA
V: TRBV20-1
DNA: TGCAGTGCTAGGGCAGGGGTTGGCTACACCTTC
CDR3: CSARAGVGYTF

J: TRBJ2-2
size: NA
D: TRBD2
V: TRBV7-2
DNA: TGTGCCAGTATGACTAGCGGGACGGCCGGGGAGCTGTTTTTT
CDR3: CASMTSGTAGELFF

J: TRBJ2-5
size: NA
D: TRBD1
V: TRBV2
DNA: TGTGCCAGCGGGACAGGGGCAGAGACCCAGTACTTC
CDR3: CASGTGAETQYF

J: TRBJ2-1
size: few
D: NA
V: TRBV10-3
DNA: TGTGCCATCAGTCGGGACACCTACAATGAGCAGTTCTTC
CDR3: CAISRDTYNEQFF

J: TRBJ1-1
size: few
D: NA
V: TRBV10-3
DNA: TGTGCCATCAGTGGATCAGCGGACACTGAAGCTTTCTTT
CDR3: CAISGSADTEAFF

J: TRBJ1-1
size: few
D: NA
V: TRBV30
DNA: TGTGCCTGGAGTCGACAACAGGGAAAGGGGACTGAAGCTTTCTTT
CDR3: CAWSRQQGKGTEAFF

J: TRBJ2-2
size: NA
D: NA
V: TRBV11-2
DNA: TGTGCCAGCAGCTTAGACCTTAACACCGGGGAGCTGTTTTTT
CDR3: CASSLDLNTGELFF

J: TRBJ2-2
size: NA
D: TRBD1
V: TRBV2
DNA: TGTGCCAGCAGCGCAGGGGGCTGGTCCGGGGAGCTGTTTTTT
CDR3: CASSAGGWSGELFF

J: TRBJ1-2
size: NA
D: TRBD1
V: TRBV5-1
DNA: TGCGCCAGCAGCCCCTACACAGGGGACTATGGCTACACCTTC
CDR3: CASSPYTGDYGYTF

J: TRBJ1-4
size: once
D: TRBD1
V: TRBV2
DNA: TGTGCCAGCAGGGGACAGGGGGTAACTAATGAAAAACTGTTTTTT
CDR3: CASRGQGVTNEKLFF

J: TRBJ1-1
size: NA
D: NA
V: TRBV9
DNA: TGTGCCAGCAGCGTAGCACCAGGCTTGAACACTGAAGCTTTCTTT
CDR3: CASSVAPGLNTEAFF

J: TRBJ2-7
size: NA
D: TRBD1
V: TRBV6-5
DNA: TGTGCCAGCAGCCCCGGGGACAGGGACTCCGCCGATTTC
CDR3: CASSPGDRDSADF

J: TRBJ2-6
size: NA
D: NA
V: TRBV19
DNA: TGTGCCAGTAGCTTTTCCCCTCGGTCCTCTGGGGCCAACGTCCTGACTTTC
CDR3: CASSFSPRSSGANVLTF

J: TRBJ1-2
size: NA
D: TRBD1
V: TRBV2
DNA: TGTGCCAGCAGTGAAGCAGGAGGACAGGGGGTTTATGGCTACACCTTC
CDR3: CASSEAGGQGVYGYTF

J: TRBJ1-5
size: few
D: TRBD1
V: TRBV5-5
DNA: TGTGCCAGCAGCTTACACTCAGGGGGCTCGTTCGAACGCAATCAGCCCCAGCATTTT
CDR3: CASSLHSGGSFERNQPQHF

J: TRBJ1-2
size: once
D: NA
V: TRBV19
DNA: TGTGCCAGTAGTCCACAGGCCCTGAACTATGGCTACACCTTC
CDR3: CASSPQALNYGYTF

J: TRBJ1-1
size: NA
D: TRBD1
V: TRBV10-2
DNA: TGCGCCAGCAGGAAACAGGGGTCTGAAGCTTTCTTT
CDR3: CASRKQGSEAFF

J: TRBJ1-1
size: NA
D: NA
V: TRBV7-8
DNA: TGTGCCAGCAGCTTAGGATCCGGCAGGGCCGTTGAAGCTTTCTTT
CDR3: CASSLGSGRAVEAFF

J: TRBJ2-5
size: NA
D: TRBD2
V: TRBV4-1
DNA: TGCGCCAGCAGCCAGCGAGCGGGGGGGCGAGAGACCCAGTACTTC
CDR3: CASSQRAGGRETQYF

J: TRBJ2-7
size: once
D: NA
V: TRBV11-3
DNA: TGTGCCAGCAGCTCTGGGGGACTTTACTCCTACGAGCAGTACTTC
CDR3: CASSSGGLYSYEQYF

J: TRBJ1-1
size: NA
D: NA
V: TRBV11-2
DNA: TGTGCCAGCATCCGAGGACAGTCAAAGGGGAACACTGAAGCTTTCTTT
CDR3: CASIRGQSKGNTEAFF

J: TRBJ1-1
size: NA
D: NA
V: TRBV6-1
DNA: TGTGCCAGCAGTGATAGAGGGATTGGTGGCACTGAAGCTTTCTTT
CDR3: CASSDRGIGGTEAFF

J: TRBJ1-4
size: NA
D: NA
V: TRBV6-1
DNA: TGTGCCAGCAGTGAATATGGTACTCTGGAAAAACTGTTTTTT
CDR3: CASSEYGTLEKLFF

J: TRBJ1-6
size: NA
D: NA
V: TRBV14
DNA: TGTGCCAGCAGCCAAGGACGGGAAAATTCACCCCTCCACTTT
CDR3: CASSQGRENSPLHF

J: TRBJ1-6
size: few
D: NA
V: TRBV4-3
DNA: TGCGCCAGCAGCCAAGGGCAGTCCAATTCACCCCTCCACTTT
CDR3: CASSQGQSNSPLHF

J: TRBJ2-1
size: once
D: TRBD2
V: TRBV2
DNA: TGTGCCAGCAGGTCCCGAACTAGCGGGGGGTACAATGAGCAGTTCTTC
CDR3: CASRSRTSGGYNEQFF

J: TRBJ1-2
size: NA
D: NA
V: TRBV19
DNA: TGTGCCAGTAGCGTACAGGCGCGGAGCGGCTACACCTTC
CDR3: CASSVQARSGYTF

J: TRBJ2-1
size: NA
D: TRBD2
V: TRBV7-3
DNA: TGTGCCAGCAGCAGGAGCGGGAGCAACAATGAGCAGTTCTTC
CDR3: CASSRSGSNNEQFF

J: TRBJ1-6
size: NA
D: NA
V: TRBV30
DNA: TGTGCCTGGAGTGTAAGAGGTCCGGATTCACCCCTCCACTTT
CDR3: CAWSVRGPDSPLHF

J: TRBJ1-5
size: NA
D: TRBD1
V: TRBV19
DNA: TGTGCCAGTAGTACCGAGGGGACAGGACGAGGCCGAGGGGTACGGCCCCAGCATTTT
CDR3: CASSTEGTGRGRGVRPQHF

J: TRBJ2-1
size: NA
D: NA
V: TRBV14
DNA: TGTGCCAGTTATAAAGTAGGACTTCCTTCCTACAATGAGCAGTTCTTC
CDR3: CASYKVGLPSYNEQFF

J: TRBJ1-5
size: NA
D: TRBD1
V: TRBV2
DNA: TGTGCCGGAGGGACAGTTAGCAATCAGCCCCAGCATTTT
CDR3: CAGGTVSNQPQHF

J: TRBJ1-1
size: NA
D: NA
V: TRBV4-1
DNA: TGCGCCAGCAGCCAAGCGGGACAGAACACTGAAGCTTTCTTT
CDR3: CASSQAGQNTEAFF

J: TRBJ1-2
size: NA
D: TRBD1
V: TRBV29-1
DNA: TGCAGCGTTGAACAGGGGGGTGGCTACACCTTC
CDR3: CSVEQGGGYTF

J: TRBJ2-2
size: NA
D: TRBD2
V: TRBV5-4
DNA: TGTGCCAGCAGCTCCCTAGCGGGGGGGCCCACCGGGGAGCTGTTTTTT
CDR3: CASSSLAGGPTGELFF

J: TRBJ2-1
size: NA
D: TRBD2
V: TRBV11-2
DNA: TGTGCCAGCAGCTGGGAAACTAGCGGGTTCTACAATGAGCAGTTCTTC
CDR3: CASSWETSGFYNEQFF

J: TRBJ1-5
size: NA
D: NA
V: TRBV5-1
DNA: TGCGCCAGCAGCTTGGGGGAGTTCAATCAGCCCCAGCATTTT
CDR3: CASSLGEFNQPQHF

J: TRBJ1-2
size: NA
D: TRBD1
V: TRBV5-1
DNA: TGCGCCAGCAGCCTCGGACAGGGGGCGGAGTATGGCTACACCTTC
CDR3: CASSLGQGAEYGYTF

J: TRBJ2-7
size: NA
D: TRBD1
V: TRBV18
DNA: TGTGCCAGCTCACCCCGACAGGGTGGCGAGCAGTACTTC
CDR3: CASSPRQGGEQYF